This T cell receptor beta chain derives from a study of T-cell reconstitution after alpha-beta-depleted transplantation in children. Regarding the study as a whole: From newly produced T cells came most of the T-cell counts and diversity one year after transplant.

With 2 bases removed from V and 2 bases from J, the gap between germline ends came to 9 bases. CDR1 and CDR2 from the germline V gene are SGHTA and FQGNSA. The CDR3 is made up of 14 amino acids. With respect to this clonotype: Antigen specificity is unknown.

Unique molecular identifiers were used in preparing the TCRbeta library. MiXCR, run by TCRdb on the PCR reads, gives a single entry per CDR3 protein. The repertoire consists of hundreds of thousands of distinct CDR3 sequences, with over 7% occurring once and the leading ten covering 9.1%. The V gene is TRBV7-2, the J gene TRBJ2-5; D is ambiguous. The receptor was isolated from a female patient between 2 and 10 years old who had a stem cell transplant for Fanconi anemia, so the T cells may come from the graft donor. This sample comprised peripheral blood, obtained 360 days after TCRalphabeta/CD19-depleted stem cell transplant. CDR3 bases: TGTGCCAGCAGCTTATCCCGAATACAAGAGACCCAGTACTTC. Amino acids: CASSLSRIQETQYF.